Included here is one TCR beta chain sequence, with context. The protocol was immunoSEQ multiplex PCR, while the TCRdb copy is restricted to in-frame clones and leaves out a portion. Of roughly 23,000 clones listed, approximately 74% are singletons. Every patient was affected by relapse after autologous stem cell transplantation, while exposure to brentuximab vedotin was not uniform. This CDR3 has 15 amino acids. In germline, CDR1 is SGHRS, CDR2 YFSETQ. V shed 4 bases and J shed 6 bases, with 14 bases lying between them. This specimen belongs to a study of PD-1 blockade in classical Hodgkin lymphoma. About the study: Patients in the cohort were put on intravenous nivolumab, 3 mg/kg every 2 weeks.

Material: peripheral blood mononuclear cells (PBMCs), obtained at baseline. The chain is built from TRBV5-1 and TRBJ1-6; a weak D match, TRBD1 (6 bases). This TCR came from a human donor with classical Hodgkin lymphoma. CDR3 nucleotide sequence: TGCGCCAGCAGCCCATACCCCAGGGGTAATTCACCCCTCCACTTT. Translation gives CASSPYPRGNSPLHF. Supplemented by reference TRBV5-1 and TRBJ1-6, the full variable domain reads KAGVTQTPRYLIKTRGQQVTLSCSPISGHRSVSWYQQTPGQGLQFLFEYFSETQRNKGNFPGRFSGRQFSNSRSEMNVSTLELGDSALYLCASSPYPRGNSPLHFGNGTRLTVT.